What follows are 10 T cell receptor beta chains derived from one specimen sequenced in a study of CD8 T cells in Susac syndrome. RNA amounts of roughly 0.45 to 1 ug underwent reverse transcription with random hexamers. TCRdb re-analysed the immunoSEQ multiplex PCR reads in MiXCR, keeping a single row per CDR3 protein. The sample shows tens of thousands of distinct CDR3 sequences, approximately 95% of them seen only once. The sequenced sample was CD8+ T cells from PBMCs. The receptors were sampled from a human donor with Susac syndrome.

The V call is TRBV29-1, the J call TRBJ1-1; D not resolved. The CDR3 length is 12 residues. Germline loops: CDR1 SQVTM, CDR2 ANQGSEA. V shed 5 bases and J shed 1 base, with 8 bases lying between them. The DNA of the CDR3 is TGCAGCGTTCGGACGGAGAACACTGAAGCTTTCTTT. Encoded protein: CSVRTENTEAFF.

The CDR3 loop is CASSLFETPEQYF. CDR3 bases: TGTGCCAGCAGCTTATTCGAGACCCCCGAGCAGTACTTC. V gene TRBV7-9 combines with J gene TRBJ2-7, with D uncertain. CDR1 SEHNR and CDR2 FQNEAQ come from the germline V gene (reference sequence). The V and J ends lost 2 bases and 6 bases respectively, with 11 bases between them. The CDR3 runs to 13 residues. Using reference TRBV7-9 and TRBJ2-7 for the parts outside the CDR3, the full variable domain is DTGVSQNPRHKITKRGQNVTFRCDPISEHNRLYWYRQTLGQGPEFLTYFQNEAQLEKSRLLSDRFSAERPKGSFSTLEIQRTEQGDSAMYLCASSLFETPEQYFGPGTRLTVT.

Only a few counts were recorded for this clonotype. V usage is TRBV27 and J usage is TRBJ2-7; TRBD1 matches 11 bases. The V and J ends lost 5 bases and 4 bases, in that order; junction bases with no gene match: 4. The CDR3 runs 14 residues. Germline CDR1 and CDR2: MNHEY and SMNVEV (reference sequence). CDR3 region: CASSAGQGAYEQYF. The CDR3 nucleotides read TGTGCCAGCAGTGCCGGACAGGGGGCGTACGAGCAGTACTTC.

The gene calls are TRBV5-6 and TRBJ2-1; a possible D gene is TRBD2 (6 bases). This CDR3 contains 14 residues. Germline CDR1 is SGHDT and CDR2 is YYEEEE. V shed 5 bases and J shed 4 bases, with 13 bases lying between them. CDR3 region: CASRGGDSYNEQFF. As DNA, the CDR3 is TGTGCCAGCAGGGGAGGTGACAGTTACAATGAGCAGTTCTTC.

This rearrangement joins TRBV4-1 to TRBJ2-7; D might be TRBD1 or TRBD2, each matching 5 bases. V lost 4 bases and J lost 3, with 13 bases in between. The germline V gene has CDR1 MGHRA and CDR2 YSYEKL. This CDR3 region has 14 residues. The CDR3 DNA reads TGCGCCAGCAGCCCGGTTCGGGGCTACTACGAGCAGTACTTC. Translated, it gives CASSPVRGYYEQYF.

This clonotype has just a few counts. V and J are TRBV7-9 and TRBJ2-7, with D hard to call. There are 11 residues in the CDR3. The ends were cut back, 5 bases at V and 5 bases at J, with 7 bases in the middle. Germline V gene lookup returns CDR1 SEHNR and CDR2 FQNEAQ (reference sequence). CDR3 residues: CASSPSDEQYF. CDR3 bases: TGTGCCAGCAGCCCCTCGGACGAGCAGTACTTC. The full variable domain, its missing parts supplied by reference TRBV7-9 and TRBJ2-7, is DTGVSQNPRHKITKRGQNVTFRCDPISEHNRLYWYRQTLGQGPEFLTYFQNEAQLEKSRLLSDRFSAERPKGSFSTLEIQRTEQGDSAMYLCASSPSDEQYFGPGTRLTVT.

The genes are TRBV29-1 and TRBJ2-7; 8 bases map to TRBD2. The CDR3 runs to 14 residues. Germline V gene data show CDR1 as SQVTM and CDR2 as ANQGSEA. With 4 bases clipped from V and 1 base from J, the junction kept 6 bases outside the gene matches. The CDR3 coding sequence is TGCAGCGTTGTGCTAGCGGGCGCTTCCTACGAGCAGTACTTC. It yields the protein CSVVLAGASYEQYF.

The gene calls are TRBV27 and TRBJ2-7; D gene unclear. Per germline, CDR1 MNHEY and CDR2 SMNVEV (reference sequence). This CDR3 spans 13 amino acids. V lost 2 bases and J lost 3, with 8 bases in between. CDR3 region: CASSLGSVYEQYF. In DNA, the CDR3 is TGTGCCAGCAGTTTAGGATCGGTCTACGAGCAGTACTTC.

The rearrangement joins TRBV20-1 to TRBJ2-5; D possibly corresponds to TRBD2 (5 bases). The CDR3 totals 13 residues. The germline CDR1 and CDR2 sequences are DFQATT and SNEGSKA (reference sequence). With 5 bases removed from V and 5 bases from J, the gap between germline ends came to 15 bases. CDR3 amino acids: CSAEDSTRETQYF. CDR3 in DNA: TGCAGTGCTGAGGACTCAACTCGCGAGACCCAGTACTTC.

The chain couples TRBV27 to TRBJ2-5; TRBD1 matches 8 bases. V dropped 5 bases and J dropped 1; count of bases not matched to a gene: 6. The CDR3 contains 15 residues. Per germline, CDR1 MNHEY and CDR2 SMNVEV (reference sequence). CDR3 DNA sequence: TGTGCCAGCAGTCACGGGACAGGTGCCCAAGAGACCCAGTACTTC. Protein: CASSHGTGAQETQYF.